The clone carrying this T cell receptor (beta chain) has just one count. Its cognate antigen is unknown. Looked up from germline, CDR1 is MNHNS and CDR2 is SASEGT. Trimming cost V 6 bases and J 4 bases; bases outside gene matches: 8. CDR3 length equals 14 residues. These data come from a study of STAT5B mutations in CD4+ large granular lymphocyte leukemia. Notes on the study in general: Without putative leukemic clones, patient CD4-sorted repertoires remained more clonal than healthy CD4+ repertoires.

Under the authors' procedure: A productive frequency of 2.59 x 10-5 was the lowest detectable. Assay used: immunoSEQ multiplex PCR; TCRdb lists only in-frame clones, some missing. Clone size and V and J calls were adopted from that table, with D and trimming inferred from the DNA. The sample carries 4,500 to 6,000 clones, roughly 88% recorded once. The chain is built from TRBV6-1 and TRBJ1-2, with TRBD1 matching over 7 bases. This receptor was taken from a man in his forties with CD4+ T-cell large granular lymphocyte leukemia. The sequencing input was PBMCs. In DNA, the CDR3 is TGTGCCAGCAGCCACAGGGGAGAGGGCTATGGCTACACCTTC. Translating it yields CASSHRGEGYGYTF.